This passage covers 30 T cell receptor beta chains from one sample sequenced in a study of cytomegalovirus exposure and HLA in healthy donors. Use of 60 Vbeta and 13 Jbeta primers characterized the PCR. Clones were sequenced by immunoSEQ multiplex PCR, and TCRdb holds only the in-frame ones, with some missing. The repertoire holds 110,000 or so clones, with 60% to 80% as singletons. The sequencing sample was made of PBMCs. These receptors came from a man between 45 and 60 years old in good health and CMV-seropositive.

The chain couples TRBV10-3 to TRBJ1-1; weak D call: TRBD1 (5 bases). The CDR3 sequence is 15 residues long. The germline CDR1 and CDR2 sequences are ENHRY and SYGVKD. V was clipped by 2 bases and J by 1 base, with 11 bases between them. CDR3 amino acids: CAISEADIPNTEAFF. The CDR3 DNA sequence: TGTGCCATCAGTGAGGCGGACATACCGAACACTGAAGCTTTCTTT.

The rearrangement joins TRBV9 to TRBJ1-5; 10 bases fit TRBD1. This CDR3 contains 15 residues. V shed 3 bases and J 5 bases; nucleotides not matched to a gene: 5. Germline V lookup: CDR1 SGDLS, CDR2 YYNGEE. The CDR3 DNA reads as TGTGCCAGCAGCGGACAGGGGGCGACCGATCAGCCCCAGCATTTT. Its translation is CASSGQGATDQPQHF.

DNA of the CDR3: TGTGCCAGCAGCCTCAACGTGGCACAAGAGACCCAGTACTTC. It encodes CASSLNVAQETQYF. V and J are TRBV9 and TRBJ2-5; D is ambiguous. V was shortened by 4 bases and J by 2 bases, with 12 bases between the two germline ends. CDR3 length: 14 residues. The germline V gene has CDR1 SGDLS and CDR2 YYNGEE.

This clone was counted once. V is TRBV21-1 and J is TRBJ2-2; the DNA was not compared with TRBD2, the D call given in the table. TRBV21-1 is a pseudogene segment. This CDR3 contains 18 residues. The CDR3 nucleotides are TGTGCCAGCAACTCTTCGGAGGGGTCTCGGAGTCGGAGCGGGGAGCTGTTTTTT. This translates into CASNSSEGSRSRSGELFF.

The chain is built from TRBV11-2 and TRBJ2-5; 7 nucleotides agree with TRBD1. After removal of 5 bases from V and 3 bases from J, the junction contained 12 bases not matched to a gene. This CDR3 region has 16 residues. CDR1 and CDR2 (germline): SGHAT, FQNNGV. The CDR3 loop is CASSIPGTAAKETQYF. The CDR3 region has the DNA TGTGCCAGCAGCATCCCCGGGACAGCGGCTAAAGAGACCCAGTACTTC.

The rearrangement links TRBV5-4 to TRBJ2-3; no clear D gene. Germline CDR1 and CDR2: SGHNT and YYREEE (reference sequence). The ends were cut back, 4 bases at V and 2 bases at J, with 17 bases in the middle. The CDR3 contains 16 residues. In DNA, the CDR3 is TGTGCCAGCAGCCCTGAGGCCTACACCACCACAGATACGCAGTATTTT. It codes for CASSPEAYTTTDTQYF.

Here the CDR3 reads CASSKQGSVNTEAFF. The CDR3 DNA reads TGTGCCAGCAGCAAACAGGGATCCGTGAACACTGAAGCTTTCTTT. This rearrangement joins TRBV7-9 to TRBJ1-1, with D possibly being TRBD1 (6 bases). The CDR3 has 15 amino acids. The V gene lost 5 bases and the J gene lost 0 bases, with 13 bases spanning the gap. CDR1 and CDR2 from the germline V gene are SEHNR and FQNEAQ (reference sequence). The complete variable domain, with remaining parts taken from reference TRBV7-9 and TRBJ1-1, reads DTGVSQNPRHKITKRGQNVTFRCDPISEHNRLYWYRQTLGQGPEFLTYFQNEAQLEKSRLLSDRFSAERPKGSFSTLEIQRTEQGDSAMYLCASSKQGSVNTEAFFGQGTRLTVV.

CDR3 sequence reads: CASTLDSRSSYEQYF. The CDR3 DNA sequence: TGTGCCAGCACCCTGGACAGCCGATCCTCCTACGAGCAGTACTTC. The chain links TRBV6-5 to TRBJ2-7, with D perhaps TRBD1 (6 bases). The CDR3 is made up of 15 amino acids. Germline V CDR1 and CDR2: MNHEY, SVGAGI. V lost 7 bases and J lost 0, with 16 bases in between.

The chain is built from TRBV6-5 and TRBJ2-3; 11 nucleotides line up with TRBD2. Germline V lookup: CDR1 MNHEY, CDR2 SVGAGI. Unmatched junction bases numbered 12, after V lost 6 bases and J lost 10 bases. The CDR3 is made up of 15 amino acids. The CDR3 loop reads CASSQGTSGRVAQYF. DNA of the CDR3: TGTGCCAGCAGCCAAGGGACTAGCGGTAGGGTAGCGCAGTATTTT.

The chain combines TRBV2 with TRBJ2-2; a weak D match, TRBD1 (6 bases). CDR3 length: 15 amino acids. V gave up 2 bases and J gave up 6 bases, with 13 bases separating them. The V gene's germline CDR1 is SNHLY and CDR2 FYNNEI. The CDR3 region has the DNA TGTGCCAGCAGTGAAAACAGGGACGGAGCCGGGGAGCTGTTTTTT. This gives the protein CASSENRDGAGELFF.

The chain carries TRBV5-1 and TRBJ2-1, with no clear D. The CDR3 totals 14 residues. The germline V gene encodes CDR1 SGHRS and CDR2 YFSETQ. V lost 4 bases to trimming and J lost 0 bases, with 8 bases between them. The CDR3 DNA reads TGCGCCAGCAGCCAACTAAGCTCCTACAATGAGCAGTTCTTC. Its translation: CASSQLSSYNEQFF. The full variable domain, with the rest looked up from reference TRBV5-1 and TRBJ2-1, is KAGVTQTPRYLIKTRGQQVTLSCSPISGHRSVSWYQQTPGQGLQFLFEYFSETQRNKGNFPGRFSGRQFSNSRSEMNVSTLELGDSALYLCASSQLSSYNEQFFGPGTRLTVL.

This clone was picked up a small number of times. The rearrangement uses TRBV2 and TRBJ1-2; D might be TRBD1 (6 bases). Per the germline V gene, CDR1 is SNHLY and CDR2 is FYNNEI. The germline V and J ends were trimmed by 6 bases and 8 bases, with 16 bases remaining between them. The CDR3 is 13 residues long. The CDR3 is CASSRDTSSGYTF. CDR3 sequence (DNA): TGTGCCAGCAGCCGGGACACCTCATCGGGCTACACCTTC.

The CDR3, as DNA: TGTGCTAGTGGTTTGGGGGAGGGAGGGGGCACAGATACGCAGTATTTT. It encodes CASGLGEGGGTDTQYF. This chain joins TRBV12-5 and TRBJ2-3; TRBD2 agrees at 7 bases. Trimming removed 1 base from V and 1 base from J; junction bases left unmatched: 5. Germline CDR1 LGHNT, CDR2 FRNRAP. The CDR3 length is 16 residues.

This rearrangement joins TRBV9 to TRBJ2-2, with 10 bases that match TRBD1. The J segment lost 5 bases and the V segment lost 4 bases, leaving 11 bases of the junction unmatched. Germline V gives CDR1 SGDLS, CDR2 YYNGEE. The CDR3 loop spans 17 amino acids. CDR3 nucleotide sequence: TGTGCCAGCAGCCCTTCAAGACAGGGGGCTAGGACCGGGGAGCTGTTTTTT. It codes for CASSPSRQGARTGELFF.

The chain employs TRBV11-3 and TRBJ2-1; TRBD1 might be the D (6 bases). Germline CDR1 is SGHNT and CDR2 is YENEEA. Trimming removed 3 bases at V and 9 bases at J, with 18 bases between. This CDR3 is 15 amino acids long. Written as DNA, the CDR3 is TGTGCCAGCAGCTTCACAGGGCCTAACGGCGGTGAGCAGTTCTTC. Translation gives CASSFTGPNGGEQFF.

The chain uses TRBV7-9 and TRBJ2-1; TRBD1 matches at 9 bases. The V segment lost 5 bases and the J segment 5 bases; nucleotides outside the gene matches: 7. Per germline, CDR1 SEHNR and CDR2 FQNEAQ (reference sequence). The CDR3 consists of 15 residues. CDR3 in DNA: TGTGCCAGCAGCCGGACAGGGGCACCCCACAATGAGCAGTTCTTC. Residues: CASSRTGAPHNEQFF.

The V and J genes are TRBV11-3 and TRBJ2-3; D is unclear. In germline, CDR1 is SGHNT, CDR2 YENEEA. Trimming pared 1 base from V and 1 base from J, leaving 15 bases between. This CDR3 is 17 amino acids long. The DNA of the CDR3 is TGTGCCAGCAGCTTAGCGGCGACCGGGTGGCGCACAGATACGCAGTATTTT. This codes for CASSLAATGWRTDTQYF.

The chain links TRBV5-1 to TRBJ1-4; D is unresolved. Germline CDR1 and CDR2: SGHRS and YFSETQ. This CDR3 has 14 amino acids. Trimming cost V 1 base and J 4 bases, with 8 bases left between them. In DNA form, the CDR3 reads TGCGCCAGCAGCTTGTCCGGGGTTAATGAAAAACTGTTTTTT. It yields the protein CASSLSGVNEKLFF.

The V call is TRBV28, the J call TRBJ2-5, with 7 bases fitting TRBD2. CDR3 length: 14 residues. In germline, CDR1 is MDHEN, CDR2 SYDVKM. The junction had 9 bases not matched to a gene; V was cut back by 6 bases and J by 5 bases. In nucleotides, the CDR3 is TGTGCCAGCAGCCGGCTGAAGGGAGGGGAGACCCAGTACTTC. Translating it yields CASSRLKGGETQYF.

The J gene is TRBJ2-1, the V gene TRBV19; D call uncertain. The V gene's germline CDR1 is LNHDA and CDR2 SQIVND (reference sequence). There are 15 residues in the CDR3. With 3 bases removed from V and 4 bases from J, the gap between germline ends came to 13 bases. CDR3 sequence reads: CASSIDGSPYNEQFF. The CDR3 DNA follows: TGTGCCAGTAGTATCGACGGGTCCCCATACAATGAGCAGTTCTTC.

The rearrangement joins TRBV9 to TRBJ1-4, with D hard to call. Germline V gene data show CDR1 as SGDLS and CDR2 as YYNGEE. V was clipped by 0 bases and J by 0 bases, with 9 bases between them. This CDR3 is 16 amino acids long. The CDR3 protein is CASSVVVVTTNEKLFF. CDR3 DNA: TGTGCCAGCAGCGTAGTAGTCGTTACAACTAATGAAAAACTGTTTTTT. The complete variable domain, with remaining parts taken from reference TRBV9 and TRBJ1-4, reads DSGVTQTPKHLITATGQRVTLRCSPRSGDLSVYWYQQSLDQGLQFLIQYYNGEERAKGNILERFSAQQFPDLHSELNLSSLELGDSALYFCASSVVVVTTNEKLFFGSGTQLSVL.

The table lists this clone with a count of one. The chain recombines TRBV6-5 with TRBJ1-5; a possible D gene is TRBD1 (6 bases). V was trimmed by 0 bases and J by 1 base, leaving 10 bases between them. From germline, CDR1 is MNHEY and CDR2 SVGAGI. The CDR3 runs to 16 residues. The CDR3 here is CASSYSRDTSNQPQHF. DNA of the CDR3: TGTGCCAGCAGTTACTCCCGGGACACCAGCAATCAGCCCCAGCATTTT.

The chain has TRBV5-4 and TRBJ2-2, with D possibly TRBD1 on 6 matching bases. CDR1 is SGHNT and CDR2 is YYREEE in the germline V gene (reference sequence). The CDR3 has 15 residues. With 0 bases removed from V and 1 base from J, the gap between germline ends came to 7 bases. The CDR3 sequence: CASSLGTVNTGELFF. The CDR3 bases are TGTGCCAGCAGCTTGGGGACAGTGAACACCGGGGAGCTGTTTTTT.

The V gene is TRBV6-1, the J gene TRBJ2-7; perhaps TRBD1 as D (5 bases). Trimming left V 5 bases short and J 1 base short, with 12 bases between. CDR1 is MNHNS and CDR2 is SASEGT in the germline V gene. This CDR3 spans 14 amino acids. The CDR3 bases are TGTGCCAGCAGTCAGGGTGAAGAGTCCTACGAGCAGTACTTC. Translating gives CASSQGEESYEQYF.

The V call is TRBV14, the J call TRBJ1-6, with 7 bases that match TRBD1. CDR3 size: 17 residues. Unmatched junction bases numbered 9, after V lost 4 bases and J lost 3 bases. Germline CDR1 and CDR2: SGHDN and FVKESK. CDR3 in amino acids: CASSLYTGTDYNSPLHF. DNA for the CDR3: TGTGCCAGCAGCCTTTACACCGGGACAGACTATAATTCACCCCTCCACTTT.

In its sample, this clone was seen once. The rearrangement joins TRBV13 to TRBJ2-6; tentatively, D is TRBD2 (7 bases). V was cut by 5 bases and J by 0 bases, with 20 bases left in between. The CDR3 totals 19 residues. Looked up from germline, CDR1 is PRHDT and CDR2 is FYEKMQ (reference sequence). The CDR3 protein is CASSPFGGGGPSGANVLTF. The CDR3 DNA reads TGTGCCAGCAGCCCCTTTGGGGGCGGGGGACCCTCTGGGGCCAACGTCCTGACTTTC.

The genes are TRBV29-1 and TRBJ2-5, with D perhaps matching TRBD1 (6 bases). The germline V gene encodes CDR1 SQVTM and CDR2 ANQGSEA. CDR3 size: 15 residues. V was clipped by 5 bases and J by 1 base, with 17 bases between them. CDR3 nucleotide sequence: TGCAGCGTTCCCCCCTCCGGGACAATCCAAGAGACCCAGTACTTC. It translates to CSVPPSGTIQETQYF.

This clone showed up just once. The CDR3 bases are TGTGCCAGCAGCCCCCTATTGGGACAGGGGACGTATGAGCAGTTCTTC. This codes for CASSPLLGQGTYEQFF. V is TRBV14 and J is TRBJ2-1; 10 bases line up with TRBD1. From germline, CDR1 is SGHDN and CDR2 FVKESK. This CDR3 is 16 amino acids long. The V and J ends lost 4 bases and 8 bases, in that order; junction bases with no gene match: 11.

The V call is TRBV7-2, the J call TRBJ2-2, with TRBD2 matching over 9 bases. Germline lookup yields CDR1 SGHTA and CDR2 FQGNSA. V lost 7 bases and J lost 2; bases outside the gene matches: 11. The CDR3 sequence is 17 residues long. CDR3 amino acids: CASTLARRGGNTGELFF. The CDR3 DNA follows: TGTGCCAGCACCCTCGCCCGGCGGGGGGGTAACACCGGGGAGCTGTTTTTT.

The J gene is TRBJ2-7, the V gene TRBV29-1, with D uncertain. The CDR3 extends over 12 amino acids. V lost 4 bases, J lost 0 bases, and 7 bases lay in between. Germline CDR1 and CDR2: SQVTM and ANQGSEA. CDR3 region: CSVVMSSYEQYF. CDR3 nucleotides: TGCAGCGTTGTTATGAGCTCCTACGAGCAGTACTTC.